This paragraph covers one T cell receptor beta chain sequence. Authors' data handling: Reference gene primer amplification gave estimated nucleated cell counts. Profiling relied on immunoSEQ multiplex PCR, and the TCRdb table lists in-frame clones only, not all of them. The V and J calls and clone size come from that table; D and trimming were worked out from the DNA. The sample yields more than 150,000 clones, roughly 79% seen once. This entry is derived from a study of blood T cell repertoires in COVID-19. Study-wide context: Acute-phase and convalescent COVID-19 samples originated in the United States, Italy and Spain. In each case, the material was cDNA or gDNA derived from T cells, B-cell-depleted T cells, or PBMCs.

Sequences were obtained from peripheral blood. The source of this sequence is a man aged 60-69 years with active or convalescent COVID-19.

CDR3 sequence reads: CASSLNGQPIAKNIQYF. The DNA for the CDR3 is TGCGCCAGCAGCTTGAATGGACAGCCTATAGCCAAAAACATTCAGTACTTC. The rearrangement links TRBV5-1 to TRBJ2-4; tentative D call: TRBD1 (6 bases). CDR3 length equals 17 residues. The germline gives CDR1 SGHRS, CDR2 YFSETQ. The V end was cut by 1 base, the J end by 0 bases, with 14 bases between.